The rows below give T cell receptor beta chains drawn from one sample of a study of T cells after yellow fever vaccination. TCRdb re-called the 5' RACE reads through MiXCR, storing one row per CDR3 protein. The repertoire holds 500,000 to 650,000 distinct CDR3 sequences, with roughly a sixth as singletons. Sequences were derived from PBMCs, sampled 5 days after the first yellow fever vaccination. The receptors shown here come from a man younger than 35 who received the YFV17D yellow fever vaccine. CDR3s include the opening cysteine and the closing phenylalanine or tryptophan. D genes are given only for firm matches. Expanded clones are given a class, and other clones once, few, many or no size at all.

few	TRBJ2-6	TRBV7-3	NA	TGTGCCAGCAGCCTTACCGTGGGGGGCTCTGGGGCCAACGTCCTGACTTTC	CASSLTVGGSGANVLTF
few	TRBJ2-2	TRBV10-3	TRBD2	TGTGCCATCAGTGCTGCAGCGGGGGAGAACACCGGGGAGCTGTTTTTT	CAISAAAGENTGELFF
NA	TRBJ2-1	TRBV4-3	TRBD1	TGCGCCAGCAGCCAAGTGGTACGAGGGGGCCCCTACAATGAGCAGTTCTTC	CASSQVVRGGPYNEQFF
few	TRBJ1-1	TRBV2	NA	TGTGCCAGCACGGTCAACGAAGAAGCTTTCTTT	CASTVNEEAFF
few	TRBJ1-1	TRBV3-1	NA	TGTGCCAGCAGCCAAGGTCCCGTGACAGCTGAAGCTTTCTTT	CASSQGPVTAEAFF
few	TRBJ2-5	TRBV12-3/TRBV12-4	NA	TGTGCCAGCAGTGAGTCCCATAGCCGGGAGACCCAGTACTTC	CASSESHSRETQYF
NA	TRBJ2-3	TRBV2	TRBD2	TGTGCCAGCAGTCGGGTGGGGACTAGCGGGGCAAAGGGTAATACGCAGTATTTT	CASSRVGTSGAKGNTQYF
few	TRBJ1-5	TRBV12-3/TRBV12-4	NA	TGTGCCAGCAGTTTAGAGAGGTTCGTGACGCCCCAGCATTTT	CASSLERFVTPQHF
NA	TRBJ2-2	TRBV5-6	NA	TGTGCCAGCAGCTTGGTCGACGGGGGAGGACCCGGGGAGCTGTTTTTT	CASSLVDGGGPGELFF
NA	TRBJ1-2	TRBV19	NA	TGTGCCAGTATCCGGTCGAAGTTAAGCAACTATGGCTACACCTTC	CASIRSKLSNYGYTF
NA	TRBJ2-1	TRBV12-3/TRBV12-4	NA	TGTGCCAGCAGCCCGGCGGACTACAATGAGCAGTTCTTC	CASSPADYNEQFF
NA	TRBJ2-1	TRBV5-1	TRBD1	TGCGCCAGCAGCATGGACAGGGTCAATGAGCAGTTCTTC	CASSMDRVNEQFF
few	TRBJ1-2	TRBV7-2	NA	TGTGCCAGCAGCTTAGTCAGGGGAACCTATGGCTACACCTTC	CASSLVRGTYGYTF
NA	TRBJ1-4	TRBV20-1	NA	TGCAGTGCCAGCCCCAAGACGGGAAGAATCGGAAAACTGTTTTTT	CSASPKTGRIGKLFF
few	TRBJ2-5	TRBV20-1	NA	TGCAGTGCTCATCCTCGGGCAGGAAACCAAGAGACCCAGTACTTC	CSAHPRAGNQETQYF
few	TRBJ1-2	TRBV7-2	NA	TGTGCCAGCAGCTTAGCGTCGGTAGGGAACTATGGCTACACCTTC	CASSLASVGNYGYTF
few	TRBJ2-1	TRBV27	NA	TGTGCCAGCAGGAGGGCGCAATTGGTCCCCAATGAGCAGTTCTTC	CASRRAQLVPNEQFF
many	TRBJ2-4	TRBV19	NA	TGTGCCAGTGGAGGGGGGCTGGGCATTCAGTACTTC	CASGGGLGIQYF
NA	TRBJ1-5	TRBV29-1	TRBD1	TGCAGCGTTGGTTCAGGACAGGGGAGTCAGCCCCAGCATTTT	CSVGSGQGSQPQHF
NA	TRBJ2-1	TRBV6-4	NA	TGTGCCAGCAGTGCCCGCGGAGGGACGATCTACAATGAGCAGTTCTTC	CASSARGGTIYNEQFF
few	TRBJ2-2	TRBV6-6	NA	TGTGCCAGCGGCGACAGGAGTGACGGGGAGCTGTTTTTT	CASGDRSDGELFF
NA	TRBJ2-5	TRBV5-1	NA	TGCGCCAGCAGCGCCGGGACTCCGGTCCAAGAGACCCAGTACTTC	CASSAGTPVQETQYF
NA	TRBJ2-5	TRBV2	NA	TGTGCCAGCAGAAATCCTAAACAAGAGACCCAGTACTTC	CASRNPKQETQYF
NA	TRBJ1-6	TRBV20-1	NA	TGCAGTGCTAGTTTGGTCGGGATTGCCGATAATTCACCCCTCCACTTT	CSASLVGIADNSPLHF
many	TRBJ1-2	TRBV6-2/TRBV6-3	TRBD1	TGTGCCACCTCCGACAGGGAAATCTATGGCTACACCTTC	CATSDREIYGYTF
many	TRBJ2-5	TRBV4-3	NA	TGCGCCAGCAGCTTTGGAACACGGATACAAGAGACCCAGTACTTC	CASSFGTRIQETQYF
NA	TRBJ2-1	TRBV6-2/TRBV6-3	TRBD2	TGTGCCAGCAGTTCACCTAGCGGGGACTATTACAATGAGCAGTTCTTC	CASSSPSGDYYNEQFF
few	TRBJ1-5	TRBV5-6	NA	TGTGCCAGCAGGGCCGCAGGGCTTGTAGGCAATCAGCCCCAGCATTTT	CASRAAGLVGNQPQHF
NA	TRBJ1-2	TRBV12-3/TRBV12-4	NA	TGTGCCAGCAGTTTGGGACTCACTAACTATGGCTACACCTTC	CASSLGLTNYGYTF
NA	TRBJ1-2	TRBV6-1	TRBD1	TGTGCCAGCAGCTTCCGGGACAGGGCATATGGCTACACCTTC	CASSFRDRAYGYTF
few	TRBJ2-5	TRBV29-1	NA	TGCAGCGTTGATGTGGGGATACAAGAGACCCAGTACTTC	CSVDVGIQETQYF
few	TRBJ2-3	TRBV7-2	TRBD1	TGTGCCAGCAGCTTAGTCTTCGCAGGGGGCGGGGATACGCAGTATTTT	CASSLVFAGGGDTQYF
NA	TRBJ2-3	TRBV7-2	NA	TGTGCCAGCAGCTTAACCTTAGAGGTTAGGGGGCAGTATTTT	CASSLTLEVRGQYF
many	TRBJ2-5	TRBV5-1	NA	TGCGCCAGCAGCTTGGGGGACTCAAGTTGGGAAGAGACCCAGTACTTC	CASSLGDSSWEETQYF
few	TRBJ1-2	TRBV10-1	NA	TGCGCCAGCAGTGTGGAGGGGTGGTATGGCTACACCTTC	CASSVEGWYGYTF
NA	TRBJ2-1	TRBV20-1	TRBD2	TGCAGTGCTAGACTAGCGGGGGACAATGAGCAGTTCTTC	CSARLAGDNEQFF
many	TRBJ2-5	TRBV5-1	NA	TGCGCCAGCAGCTGGGAGATGAGGGAGACCCAGTACTTC	CASSWEMRETQYF
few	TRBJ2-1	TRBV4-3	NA	TGCGCCAGCAGCCAAGAGGGCCCTCCGGCCTACAATGAGCAGTTCTTC	CASSQEGPPAYNEQFF
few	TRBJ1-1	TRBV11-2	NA	TGTGCCAGCAGCTTAATCGCAGGGTGGGGAGCTTTCTTT	CASSLIAGWGAFF
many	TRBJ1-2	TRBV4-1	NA	TGCGCCAGCAGCCAAGATGGGGGGTACTATGGCTACACCTTC	CASSQDGGYYGYTF
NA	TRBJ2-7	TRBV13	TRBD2	TGTGCCAGCAGCCTCTCCGGGACTAGAGGCGAGCAGTACTTC	CASSLSGTRGEQYF
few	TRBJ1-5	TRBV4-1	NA	TGCGCCAGCAGCCAACCCGGAGACATTCGTGGTCAGCCCCAGCATTTT	CASSQPGDIRGQPQHF
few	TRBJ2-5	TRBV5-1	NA	TGCGCCAGCAGCGGGGGGGCTAGCGGCTTGAGACCCCAGTACTTC	CASSGGASGLRPQYF
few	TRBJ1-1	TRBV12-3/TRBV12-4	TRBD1	TGTGCCAGCAGTACGGGACAGGAGGTCACTGAAGCTTTCTTT	CASSTGQEVTEAFF
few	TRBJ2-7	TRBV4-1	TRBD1	TGCGCCAGCAGCCTAACCGGACAGGCAGGCTACGAGCAGTACTTC	CASSLTGQAGYEQYF
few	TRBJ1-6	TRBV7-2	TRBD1	TGTGCCAGCAGCTTAGAACAGGGGGAAGTCCCCCTCCACTTT	CASSLEQGEVPLHF
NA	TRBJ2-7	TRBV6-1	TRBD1	TGTGCCAGCAGCTGGGACAGGGGGAGAGACGAGCAGTACTTC	CASSWDRGRDEQYF
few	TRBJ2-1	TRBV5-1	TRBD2	TGCGCCAGCAGCCGGGGGGTAGCAACGGGGTACAATGAGCAGTTCTTC	CASSRGVATGYNEQFF
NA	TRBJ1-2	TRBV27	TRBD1	TGTGCCAGCAGTTCCCCCTCGACAGGGTGGTATGGCTACACCTTC	CASSSPSTGWYGYTF
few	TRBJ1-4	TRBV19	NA	TGTGCCAGTAGACCATCGGGACCCCAAAAACTGTTTTTT	CASRPSGPQKLFF
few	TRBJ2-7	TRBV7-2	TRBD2	TGTGCCAGCAGCTTACCGGGCGGGGGGGGATACGAGCAGTACTTC	CASSLPGGGGYEQYF
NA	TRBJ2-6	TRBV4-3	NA	TGCGCCAGCAGCCAAGGGCCTAGGGGCTCTGGGGCCAACGTCCTGACTTTC	CASSQGPRGSGANVLTF